This passage covers 27 T cell receptor beta chains from one sample sequenced in a study of blood T cell repertoires in COVID-19 (dated by TCRdb to the early 2020s). The protocol used for the library was the immunoSEQ multiplex PCR assay. Entries here come from immuneACCESS through TCRdb and include only in-frame sequences with V and J called. Some clones fail to appear in such tables; in the studies checked, an unresolved V gene covers under half of the shortfall, and the cause of the remainder is unknown. The sample table records some 74,000 clones; around 83% of these occur just once. About 43% of the sample rests with the top ten. The sequenced sample was peripheral blood. Every receptor here comes from a man at least 80 years old with acute or convalescent COVID-19.

In this sample, this clone turned up a few times. The chain uses TRBV7-6 and TRBJ2-6; 7 bases are a match to TRBD1. V lost 2 bases, J lost 0 bases, and 4 bases stayed unmatched. The germline gives CDR1 SGHVS, CDR2 FNYEAQ. This CDR3 contains 17 residues. CDR3 bases: TGTGCCAGCAGCTTAACAGGGGATCTCTCTGGGGCCAACGTCCTGACTTTC. This sequence encodes CASSLTGDLSGANVLTF. Filled out from reference TRBV7-6 and TRBJ2-6, the complete variable domain reads GAGVSQSPRYKVTKRGQDVALRCDPISGHVSLYWYRQALGQGPEFLTYFNYEAQQDKSGLPNDRFSAERPEGSISTLTIQRTEQRDSAMYRCASSLTGDLSGANVLTFGAGSRLTVL.

The J gene is TRBJ1-1, the V gene TRBV9; 8 nucleotides agree with TRBD1. Trimming at V came to 1 base and at J to 4 bases, leaving 0 bases not matched to a gene. From germline, CDR1 is SGDLS and CDR2 YYNGEE. The CDR3 runs to 13 residues. The CDR3 loop is CASSVTGGTEAFF. The CDR3, as DNA: TGTGCCAGCAGCGTAACAGGGGGCACTGAAGCTTTCTTT.

The chain carries TRBV5-1 and TRBJ2-7; the match to TRBD2 covers 9 bases. The CDR3 is 16 residues long. The trim removed 0 bases at V and 4 bases at J, leaving 8 bases unmatched. Germline CDR1 SGHRS, CDR2 YFSETQ. The CDR3 nucleotides read TGCGCCAGCAGCTTGGCCGGTAGCGGGAGTACATACGAGCAGTACTTC. Amino acids: CASSLAGSGSTYEQYF.

The chain uses TRBV27 and TRBJ1-3, with D possibly matching TRBD1 (6 bases). Germline assignment: CDR1 MNHEY and CDR2 SMNVEV (reference sequence). The CDR3 runs 15 residues. Trimming shortened V by 6 bases and J by 0 bases, and 12 bases separated the two germline ends. The chain's CDR3 is CASSRQADSGNTIYF. The CDR3 coding sequence is TGTGCCAGCAGCCGACAGGCTGACTCTGGAAACACCATATATTTT.

The chain joins TRBV7-9 to TRBJ2-2; possibly TRBD1 for D (6 bases). The CDR3 has 14 residues. CDR1 is SEHNR, CDR2 FQNEAQ, per germline (reference sequence). Trimming took 5 bases from V and 5 from J, leaving 12 bases between them. This chain's CDR3 is CASSLNRETGELFF. Here the CDR3 DNA reads TGTGCCAGCAGCCTGAACAGGGAGACCGGGGAGCTGTTTTTT.

The CDR3 is CASSLPEILLTDTQYF. The CDR3 DNA follows: TGTGCCAGCAGCTTACCGGAAATACTACTCACAGATACGCAGTATTTT. The genes are TRBV7-2 and TRBJ2-3; D gene unclear. The V gene's germline CDR1 is SGHTA and CDR2 FQGNSA. The CDR3 is made up of 16 amino acids. The V and J ends lost 2 bases and 2 bases respectively, with 14 bases between them.

This clone was recorded once. This chain links TRBV11-3 with TRBJ1-1; D call uncertain. V was pared by 5 bases and J by 4 bases, with 11 bases between. Germline lookup yields CDR1 SGHNT and CDR2 YENEEA. This CDR3 spans 13 amino acids. In DNA, the CDR3 is TGTGCCAGCAGCCTAGTACGGGGCACTGAAGCTTTCTTT. Translation: CASSLVRGTEAFF.

V is TRBV18 and J is TRBJ2-5; 8 nucleotides match TRBD2. With 5 bases clipped from V and 5 bases from J, the junction kept 4 bases outside the gene matches. Per the germline V gene, CDR1 is KGHSH and CDR2 is LQKENI. The CDR3 is 13 amino acids. CDR3 protein: CASSSRGGETQYF. In DNA form, the CDR3 reads TGTGCCAGCTCATCACGGGGGGGCGAGACCCAGTACTTC.

V gene TRBV21-1 combines with J gene TRBJ2-7; TRBD2 reflects the table's D call only, with no check against the DNA. TRBV21-1 is reported as a pseudogene. The CDR3 covers 14 residues. This CDR3 reads CASSKVCSSYEQYF. In DNA, the CDR3 is TGTGCCAGCAGCAAAGTGTGTAGTTCCTACGAGCAGTACTTC.

This rearrangement joins TRBV18 to TRBJ1-2; no clear D gene. This CDR3 has 14 residues. The germline V gene encodes CDR1 KGHSH and CDR2 LQKENI. V lost 4 bases to trimming and J lost 0 bases, with 9 bases between them. The CDR3 loop is CASSREETNYGYTF. The DNA of the CDR3 is TGTGCCAGCTCACGGGAGGAGACTAACTATGGCTACACCTTC.

This CDR3 is CASSRAGGLFGNTIYF. In DNA, the CDR3 is TGTGCCAGCAGCCGCGCAGGGGGCCTTTTTGGAAACACCATATATTTT. The chain recombines TRBV7-2 with TRBJ1-3, with 8 nucleotides matching TRBD1. Germline values: CDR1 SGHTA, CDR2 FQGNSA. Trimming removed 5 bases from V and 3 bases from J; junction bases left unmatched: 9. This CDR3 contains 16 residues.

The chain recombines TRBV19 with TRBJ1-4; possibly TRBD1 for D (6 bases). Germline assignment: CDR1 LNHDA and CDR2 SQIVND (reference sequence). The V and J ends lost 4 bases and 0 bases respectively, with 6 bases between them. The CDR3 is 14 residues long. DNA of the CDR3: TGTGCCAGTAGTAACAGGGCAACTAATGAAAAACTGTTTTTT. It encodes CASSNRATNEKLFF.

This sequence joins TRBV11-1 and TRBJ1-1; D unclear. Deletions cut 1 base from V and 1 base from J, with 4 bases between. CDR3 length equals 13 residues. Germline CDR1 reads SGHAT; CDR2 reads FQDESV (reference sequence). CDR3 amino acids: CASSLGENTEAFF. In DNA, the CDR3 is TGTGCCAGCAGCTTAGGAGAGAACACTGAAGCTTTCTTT.

This clone has only a few counts. The J gene is TRBJ2-5, the V gene TRBV28, with 7 bases fitting TRBD2. V was pared by 5 bases and J by 2 bases, with 2 bases of the junction left unmatched. Germline lookup yields CDR1 MDHEN and CDR2 SYDVKM. The CDR3 loop spans 13 amino acids. CDR3 sequence (DNA): TGTGCCAGCAGTCGCGGGGGACAAGAGACCCAGTACTTC. Amino acids: CASSRGGQETQYF.

This clone was observed a handful of times. The chain uses TRBV4-3 and TRBJ2-3; no definite D call. V lost 4 bases, J lost 0 bases, and 11 bases lay in between. The length of the CDR3 is 15 residues. The germline gives CDR1 LGHNA, CDR2 YSLEER. The CDR3 DNA reads TGCGCCAGCAGCCCCTTCCCCGGGAGCACAGATACGCAGTATTTT. As protein: CASSPFPGSTDTQYF.

V is TRBV19 and J is TRBJ1-5, with 7 bases aligning to TRBD1. Germline V gene data show CDR1 as LNHDA and CDR2 as SQIVND (reference sequence). Unmatched junction bases numbered 3, after V lost 5 bases and J lost 2 bases. The length of the CDR3 is 14 residues. The CDR3 protein is CASSQTGGNQPQHF. The CDR3 nucleotides are TGTGCCAGTAGTCAAACAGGGGGCAATCAGCCCCAGCATTTT.

V usage is TRBV6-2 or TRBV6-3 and J usage is TRBJ1-4; 8 nucleotides align to TRBD1. The CDR3 is 13 amino acids. Germline V gene data show CDR1 as MNHEY and CDR2 as SVGEGT. J was trimmed by 10 bases and V by 5 bases; bases with no gene match: 6. In nucleotides, the CDR3 is TGTGCCAGCAGTCAGGGGGCGCGGGGAAAACTGTTTTTT. Residues: CASSQGARGKLFF.

The genes are TRBV6-6 and TRBJ1-1; maybe TRBD1 (6 bases). This CDR3 comprises 13 residues. Per germline, CDR1 MNHNY and CDR2 SVGAGI (reference sequence). Trimming took off 6 bases at V and 5 bases at J, with 13 bases between the two ends. The CDR3 protein is CASSRGGRTEAFF. The CDR3 nucleotides are TGTGCCAGCAGCCGAGGGGGGAGAACTGAAGCTTTCTTT.

The rearrangement uses TRBV4-2 and TRBJ1-6, with TRBD1 identical over 7 bases. Germline V gene lookup returns CDR1 LGHNA and CDR2 YNFKEQ. Trimming at V came to 1 base and at J to 6 bases, leaving 9 bases not matched to a gene. This CDR3 contains 17 residues. The CDR3 bases are TGTGCCAGCAGCCAAGTTGCAGGGGGTCGGACTAATTCACCCCTCCACTTT. Its protein is CASSQVAGGRTNSPLHF.

The chain's CDR3 is CASSQPLWTSGNNEQFF. DNA for the CDR3: TGTGCCAGCTCACAACCGTTATGGACTAGCGGGAACAATGAGCAGTTCTTC. The rearrangement uses TRBV18 and TRBJ2-1; TRBD2 agrees at 12 bases. J lost 5 bases, V lost 4 bases, and 9 bases had no gene match. The CDR3 is 17 amino acids. Germline assignment: CDR1 KGHSH and CDR2 LQKENI.

The rearrangement joins TRBV4-2 to TRBJ1-3; D call uncertain. Trimming removed 0 bases from V and 0 bases from J, with 12 bases in between. The germline V gene encodes CDR1 LGHNA and CDR2 YNFKEQ. The CDR3 sequence is 17 residues long. The CDR3 sequence: CASSQEEGVYSGNTIYF. CDR3 nucleotides: TGTGCCAGCAGCCAAGAGGAGGGTGTTTACTCTGGAAACACCATATATTTT.

The chain has TRBV27 and TRBJ2-5, with 8 bases that match TRBD1. The V segment lost 3 bases and the J segment 2 bases; nucleotides outside the gene matches: 5. The CDR3 spans 15 residues. Germline-derived CDR1 and CDR2 are MNHEY and SMNVEV (reference sequence). The CDR3 sequence: CASSFAGGPQETQYF. DNA for the CDR3: TGTGCCAGCAGTTTTGCAGGGGGCCCACAAGAGACCCAGTACTTC.

The chain links TRBV7-6 to TRBJ2-6; tentative D call: TRBD1 (5 bases). Germline V gives CDR1 SGHVS, CDR2 FNYEAQ. The germline V and J ends were trimmed by 5 bases and 0 bases, with 17 bases remaining between them. The CDR3 totals 18 residues. CDR3 residues: CASSPGPRTSSGANVLTF. The CDR3 nucleotides are TGTGCCAGCAGCCCAGGGCCCCGGACGAGCTCTGGGGCCAACGTCCTGACTTTC.

CDR3 in DNA: TGTGCCAGCAGCCCCTCGTCAGGCACTGAAGCTTTCTTT. Protein: CASSPSSGTEAFF. The chain is built from TRBV9 and TRBJ1-1; unclear D gene. Trimming removed 4 bases from V and 4 bases from J, with 11 bases in between. The CDR3 is 13 amino acids. Germline values: CDR1 SGDLS, CDR2 YYNGEE.

The J gene is TRBJ1-1, the V gene TRBV4-3; tentative D call: TRBD1 (6 bases). This CDR3 spans 15 amino acids. CDR1 and CDR2 (germline): LGHNA, YSLEER. Trimming took 1 base from V and 6 from J, leaving 15 bases between them. CDR3 residues: CASSQATQGFAEAFF. The CDR3, as DNA: TGCGCCAGCAGCCAAGCCACACAGGGTTTCGCTGAAGCTTTCTTT.

This clone was observed a few times. The J gene is TRBJ2-7, the V gene TRBV4-1, with 8 bases fitting TRBD1. The V and J ends lost 0 bases and 3 bases, in that order; junction bases with no gene match: 4. The CDR3 extends over 15 amino acids. The germline V gene has CDR1 MGHRA and CDR2 YSYEKL. Written as DNA, the CDR3 is TGCGCCAGCAGCCAAGATGACAGGGGCAGCTACGAGCAGTACTTC. Its protein is CASSQDDRGSYEQYF.

This clone was counted only a few times. This chain joins TRBV29-1 and TRBJ2-1; D is unclear. The germline gives CDR1 SQVTM, CDR2 ANQGSEA. The CDR3 sequence is 15 residues long. V was trimmed by 0 bases and J by 10 bases, leaving 19 bases between them. CDR3 sequence reads: CSVEDRGRVGEEQFF. Here the CDR3 DNA reads TGCAGCGTTGAAGATCGTGGCCGGGTAGGTGAGGAGCAGTTCTTC.